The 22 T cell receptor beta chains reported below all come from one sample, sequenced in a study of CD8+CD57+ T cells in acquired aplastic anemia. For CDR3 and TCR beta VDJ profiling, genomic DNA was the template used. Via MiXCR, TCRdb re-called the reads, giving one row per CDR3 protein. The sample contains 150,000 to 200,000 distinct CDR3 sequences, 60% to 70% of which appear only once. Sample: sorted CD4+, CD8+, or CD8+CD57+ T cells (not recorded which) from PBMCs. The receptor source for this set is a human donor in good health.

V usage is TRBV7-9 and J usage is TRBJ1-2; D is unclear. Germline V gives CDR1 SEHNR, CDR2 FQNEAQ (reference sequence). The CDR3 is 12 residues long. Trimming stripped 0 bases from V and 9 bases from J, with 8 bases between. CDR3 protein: CASSLAEGRYTF. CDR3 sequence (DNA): TGTGCCAGCAGCTTAGCGGAAGGACGCTACACCTTC.

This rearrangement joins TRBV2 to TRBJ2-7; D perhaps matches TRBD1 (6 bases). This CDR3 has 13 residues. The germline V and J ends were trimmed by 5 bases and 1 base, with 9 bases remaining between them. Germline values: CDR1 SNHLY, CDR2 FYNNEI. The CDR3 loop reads CASSLDRSYEQYF. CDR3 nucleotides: TGTGCCAGCAGTCTCGACAGGTCCTACGAGCAGTACTTC.

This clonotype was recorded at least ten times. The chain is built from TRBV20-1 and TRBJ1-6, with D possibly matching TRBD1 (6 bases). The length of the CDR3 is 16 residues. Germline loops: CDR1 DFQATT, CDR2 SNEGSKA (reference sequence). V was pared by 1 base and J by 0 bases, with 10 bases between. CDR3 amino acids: CSARAGAHSYNSPLHF. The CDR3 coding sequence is TGCAGTGCTAGAGCAGGGGCCCACTCCTATAATTCACCCCTCCACTTT.

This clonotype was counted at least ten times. This CDR3 is CASSLGGTPIDYGYTF. The CDR3 coding sequence is TGTGCCAGCAGCTTAGGCGGGACACCGATAGACTATGGCTACACCTTC. The chain combines TRBV11-2 with TRBJ1-2, with D possibly being TRBD1 (6 bases). The CDR3 runs to 16 residues. From germline, CDR1 is SGHAT and CDR2 FQNNGV. V lost 1 base, J lost 3 bases, and 15 bases lay in between.

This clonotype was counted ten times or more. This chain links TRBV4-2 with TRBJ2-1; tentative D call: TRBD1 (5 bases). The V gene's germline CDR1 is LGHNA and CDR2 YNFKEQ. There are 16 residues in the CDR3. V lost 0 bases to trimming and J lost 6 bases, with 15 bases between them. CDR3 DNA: TGTGCCAGCAGCCAAGAGACAGTTGCGAAATTCAATGAGCAGTTCTTC. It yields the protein CASSQETVAKFNEQFF.

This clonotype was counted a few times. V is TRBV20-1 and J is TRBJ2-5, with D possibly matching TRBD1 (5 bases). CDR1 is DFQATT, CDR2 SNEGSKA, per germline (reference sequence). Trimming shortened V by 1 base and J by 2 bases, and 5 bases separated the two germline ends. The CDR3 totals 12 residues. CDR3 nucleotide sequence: TGCAGTGCTAGAGGACAGCAAGAGACCCAGTACTTC. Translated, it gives CSARGQQETQYF.

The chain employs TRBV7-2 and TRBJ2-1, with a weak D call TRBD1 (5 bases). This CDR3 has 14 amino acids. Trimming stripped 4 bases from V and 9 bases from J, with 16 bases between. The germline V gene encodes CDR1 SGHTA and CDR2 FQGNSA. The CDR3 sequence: CASSSQGAGSEQFF. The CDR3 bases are TGTGCCAGCAGCTCCCAAGGGGCCGGCAGTGAGCAGTTCTTC. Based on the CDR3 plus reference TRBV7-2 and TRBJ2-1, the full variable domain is GAGVSQSPSNKVTEKGKDVELRCDPISGHTALYWYRQSLGQGLEFLIYFQGNSAPDKSGLPSDRFSAERTGGSVSTLTIQRTQQEDSAVYLCASSSQGAGSEQFFGPGTRLTVL.

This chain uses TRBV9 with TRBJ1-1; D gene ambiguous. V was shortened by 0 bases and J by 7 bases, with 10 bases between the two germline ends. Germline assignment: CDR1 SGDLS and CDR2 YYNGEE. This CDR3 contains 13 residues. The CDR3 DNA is TGTGCCAGCAGCGTAGCTGAGTACAATGAAGCTTTCTTT. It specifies CASSVAEYNEAFF.

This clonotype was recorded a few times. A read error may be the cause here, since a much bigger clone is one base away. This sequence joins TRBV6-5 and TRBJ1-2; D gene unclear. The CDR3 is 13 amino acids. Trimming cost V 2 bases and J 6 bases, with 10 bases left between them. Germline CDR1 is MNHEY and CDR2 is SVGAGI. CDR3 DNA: TGTGCCAGCAGTTACGCGACGCAAGATGGCTACACCTTC. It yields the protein CASSYATQDGYTF.

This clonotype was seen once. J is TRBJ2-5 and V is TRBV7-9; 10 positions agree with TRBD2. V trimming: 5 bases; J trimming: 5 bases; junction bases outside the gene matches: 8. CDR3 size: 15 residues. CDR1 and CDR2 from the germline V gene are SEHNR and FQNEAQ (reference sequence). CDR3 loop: CASSTLAGGRETQYF. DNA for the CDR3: TGTGCCAGCAGCACCTTAGCGGGGGGCCGGGAGACCCAGTACTTC.

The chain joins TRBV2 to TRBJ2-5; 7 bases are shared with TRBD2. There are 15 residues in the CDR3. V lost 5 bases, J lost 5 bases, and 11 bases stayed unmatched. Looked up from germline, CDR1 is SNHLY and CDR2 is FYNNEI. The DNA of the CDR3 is TGTGCCAGCAGTTCCGCCAGCGGGGCAGGGGAGACCCAGTACTTC. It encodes CASSSASGAGETQYF. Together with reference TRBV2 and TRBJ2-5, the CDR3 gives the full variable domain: EPEVTQTPSHQVTQMGQEVILRCVPISNHLYFYWYRQILGQKVEFLVSFYNNEISEKSEIFDDQFSVERPDGSNFTLKIRSTKLEDSAMYFCASSSASGAGETQYFGPGTRLLVL.

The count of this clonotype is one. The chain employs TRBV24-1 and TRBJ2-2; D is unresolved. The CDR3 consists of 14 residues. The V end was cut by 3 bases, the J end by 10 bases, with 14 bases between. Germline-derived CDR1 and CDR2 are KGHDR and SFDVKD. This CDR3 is CATSDDSSISELFF. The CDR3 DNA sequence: TGTGCCACCAGTGATGACTCATCCATCTCGGAGCTGTTTTTT.

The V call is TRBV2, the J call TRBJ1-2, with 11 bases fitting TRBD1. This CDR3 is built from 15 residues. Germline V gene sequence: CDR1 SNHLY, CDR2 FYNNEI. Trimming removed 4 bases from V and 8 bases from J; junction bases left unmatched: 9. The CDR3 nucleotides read TGTGCCAGCAGTGGGACAGGGGGCGCGGTCCAGGGCTACACCTTC. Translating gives CASSGTGGAVQGYTF. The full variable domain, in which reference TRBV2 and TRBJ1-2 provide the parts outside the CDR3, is EPEVTQTPSHQVTQMGQEVILRCVPISNHLYFYWYRQILGQKVEFLVSFYNNEISEKSEIFDDQFSVERPDGSNFTLKIRSTKLEDSAMYFCASSGTGGAVQGYTFGSGTRLTVV.

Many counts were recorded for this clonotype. The CDR3 DNA is TGCAGTGCTAGAGGACTCGTGGTAGCGGGAGTCACAGATACGCAGTATTTT. It codes for CSARGLVVAGVTDTQYF. The chain employs TRBV20-1 and TRBJ2-3, with 9 bases that match TRBD2. V gave up 1 base and J gave up 2 bases; unmatched junction bases: 10. CDR3 length equals 17 residues. CDR1 DFQATT and CDR2 SNEGSKA come from the germline V gene (reference sequence).

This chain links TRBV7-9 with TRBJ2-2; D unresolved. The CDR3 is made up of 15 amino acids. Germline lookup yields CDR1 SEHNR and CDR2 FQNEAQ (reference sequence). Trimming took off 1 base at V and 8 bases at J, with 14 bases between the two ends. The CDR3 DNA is TGTGCCAGCAGCTTAGGGGTTGGGAATATTGGGGAGCTGTTTTTT. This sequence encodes CASSLGVGNIGELFF.

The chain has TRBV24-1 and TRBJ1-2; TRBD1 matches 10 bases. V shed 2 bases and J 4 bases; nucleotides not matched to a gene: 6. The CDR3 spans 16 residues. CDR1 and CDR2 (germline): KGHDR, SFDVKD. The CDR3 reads CATSDSGQGTGYGYTF. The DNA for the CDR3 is TGTGCCACCAGTGATTCGGGACAGGGGACAGGCTATGGCTACACCTTC.

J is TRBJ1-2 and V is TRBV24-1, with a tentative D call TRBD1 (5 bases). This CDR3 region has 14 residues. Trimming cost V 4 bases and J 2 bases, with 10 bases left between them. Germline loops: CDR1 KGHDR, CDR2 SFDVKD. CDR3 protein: CATSDPGRNYGYTF. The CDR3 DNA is TGTGCCACCAGTGACCCAGGGAGAAACTATGGCTACACCTTC.

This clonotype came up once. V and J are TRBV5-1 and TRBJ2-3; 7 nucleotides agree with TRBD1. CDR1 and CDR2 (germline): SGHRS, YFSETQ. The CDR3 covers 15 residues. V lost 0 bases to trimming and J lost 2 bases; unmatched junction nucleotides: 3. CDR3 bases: TGCGCCAGCAGCTTGGACAGGGGCCCCACAGATACGCAGTATTTT. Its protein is CASSLDRGPTDTQYF. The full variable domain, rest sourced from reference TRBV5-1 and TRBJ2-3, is KAGVTQTPRYLIKTRGQQVTLSCSPISGHRSVSWYQQTPGQGLQFLFEYFSETQRNKGNFPGRFSGRQFSNSRSEMNVSTLELGDSALYLCASSLDRGPTDTQYFGPGTRLTVL.

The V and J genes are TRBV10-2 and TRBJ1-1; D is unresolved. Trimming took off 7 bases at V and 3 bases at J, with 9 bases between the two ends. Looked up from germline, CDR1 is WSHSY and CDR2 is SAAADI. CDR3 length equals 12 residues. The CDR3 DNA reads TGCGCCAGCAATTCAGGATACACTGAAGCTTTCTTT. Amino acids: CASNSGYTEAFF.

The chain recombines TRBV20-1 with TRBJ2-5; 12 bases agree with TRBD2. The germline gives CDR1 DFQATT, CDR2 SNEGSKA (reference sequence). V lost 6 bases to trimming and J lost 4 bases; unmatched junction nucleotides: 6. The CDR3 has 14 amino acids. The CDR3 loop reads CSARLAGARETQYF. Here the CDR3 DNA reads TGCAGTGCAAGACTAGCGGGGGCTAGAGAGACCCAGTACTTC.

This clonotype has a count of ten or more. Here the CDR3 reads CASSVGSSAEQYF. As DNA, the CDR3 is TGTGCCAGCAGCGTAGGTTCCTCAGCTGAGCAGTACTTC. The chain has TRBV9 and TRBJ2-7, with D hard to call. The germline gives CDR1 SGDLS, CDR2 YYNGEE. V dropped 0 bases and J dropped 7 bases, with 11 bases sitting between them. There are 13 residues in the CDR3.

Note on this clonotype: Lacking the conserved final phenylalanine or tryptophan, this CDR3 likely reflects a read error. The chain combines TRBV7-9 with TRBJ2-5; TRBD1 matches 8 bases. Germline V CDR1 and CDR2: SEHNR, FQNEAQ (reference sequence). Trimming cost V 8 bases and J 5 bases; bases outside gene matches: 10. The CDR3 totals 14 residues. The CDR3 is CASGRQGAWETQYL. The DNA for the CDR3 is TGTGCCAGCGGCAGGCAGGGGGCATGGGAGACCCAGTACCTC.